This T cell receptor (beta chain) appears in the sequencing data of a study of T cells expressing NK-cell markers. Study outcomes and limitations: Dominance of the CD3+CD56-NKG2C+ fraction by these clonotypes also held in a handful of donors.

Turning to this clonotype: Its antigen remains unknown.

TCRdb re-called the 5' RACE reads; one entry per CDR3 protein, DNA not given. Its clone listing holds about 430,000 distinct CDR3 sequences. Germline V gives CDR1 LGHDT, CDR2 YNNKEL (reference sequence). The CDR3 is made up of 11 amino acids. The specimen sequenced was blood T cells: a sorted CD56 or NKG2C T cell subset, CD4+ or CD8+ T cells, or bulk PBMC T cells (not recorded which). The sequence came from a woman aged 45-65 years in good health. This sequence joins TRBV3-1 and TRBJ1-4; TCRdb lists TRBD1, though no DNA is available to test this call. CDR3 sequence: CASSQRDSLFF.